What follows is one TCR beta chain and its context. CD4+ cell separation produced CD45RA+ naive and CD45RA-negative memory subsets. With 6 bases removed from V and 8 bases from J, the gap between germline ends came to 16 bases. This CDR3 comprises 14 residues. Germline CDR1 MNHNS, CDR2 SASEGT. The DNA input per sorted-subset replicate PCR was roughly 0.2 ug, corresponding to around 28,000 T cell genomes. Methods used by the authors: Without quality scores, immunoSEQ junctional reads could not be filtered like full-length reads. The data were produced by immunoSEQ multiplex PCR, yet TCRdb's version contains in-frame clones alone and is incomplete. V and J calls and clone size are copied from that table; D and trimming were computed from the DNA. This sample has more than 200,000 clones, with 50% to 80% found just once. These data are taken from a study of shared clonotypes between healthy human individuals. Study summary: Researchers assigned three CD4 naive, three CD4 memory, two CD8 naive and one CD8 memory plate to each donor.

The clonotype originates from a man under 40 in good health. The sample consisted of memory CD4+ T cells sorted from blood. The subset denotes: CD45RA-negative fraction. The rearrangement uses TRBV6-1 and TRBJ2-2, with D perhaps TRBD2 (6 bases). DNA for the CDR3: TGTGCCAGCAGGGCCCCTGGAGGGCGGGGGGAGCTGTTTTTT. Residues: CASRAPGGRGELFF.